These 2 T cell receptor beta chains were sequenced from one sample in a study of long-term antiretroviral therapy in people with HIV. Sequencing relied on immunoSEQ assay v3.0, run at survey level. Assay used: immunoSEQ multiplex PCR; TCRdb lists only in-frame clones, some missing. The table lists 20,000 or so clones, more than 65% of them singletons. This material consisted of unsorted PBMCs, taken 4.4 years after starting antiretroviral therapy. These receptors all come from a man aged 25-45 years with HIV.

The gene calls are TRBV19 and TRBJ1-1, with no clear D. In germline, CDR1 is LNHDA, CDR2 SQIVND (reference sequence). V lost 3 bases and J 0 bases, leaving 8 bases between the germline ends. The CDR3 contains 14 residues. CDR3 DNA: TGTGCCAGTAGTATCGACACCATGAACACTGAAGCTTTCTTT. Translation: CASSIDTMNTEAFF.

The V call is TRBV7-9, the J call TRBJ2-1; TRBD1 or TRBD2 may be the D gene (5 bases each). Trimming took 1 base from V and 9 from J, leaving 25 bases between them. The CDR3 totals 18 residues. CDR1 and CDR2 from the germline V gene are SEHNR and FQNEAQ (reference sequence). CDR3 in amino acids: CASSLGARAPPGRVEQFF. CDR3 nucleotide sequence: TGTGCCAGCAGCTTAGGAGCCCGGGCCCCCCCGGGACGAGTTGAGCAGTTCTTC.